Following are 23 T cell receptor beta chains from one sample sequenced in a study of T cells after somatic rescue of genetic block. TCRdb's copy holds only in-frame clones and misses some; the assay was immunoSEQ multiplex PCR. The sample gives about 67,000 clones, about 92% of which show up once; 2.5% to 3.5% is in the top ten. Sequences were obtained from peripheral blood mononuclear cells (PBMCs). These receptor sequences come from a man in his forties.

The chain is built from TRBV28 and TRBJ1-2, with 8 nucleotides matching TRBD1. Germline V gene sequence: CDR1 MDHEN, CDR2 SYDVKM. This CDR3 is 12 amino acids long. With V trimmed by 3 bases and J by 8 bases, 2 bases remained unmatched. The CDR3 coding sequence is TGTGCCAGCAGTTTCCCAGGGGGCGGCTACACCTTC. It yields the protein CASSFPGGGYTF.

This chain connects TRBV19 to TRBJ1-5; 10 positions match TRBD1. The CDR3 is 14 residues long. Germline CDR1 LNHDA, CDR2 SQIVND (reference sequence). Trimming cost V 5 bases and J 2 bases; bases outside gene matches: 0. CDR3 in DNA: TGTGCCAGTAGTGGGACAGGGGGCAATCAGCCCCAGCATTTT. This gives the protein CASSGTGGNQPQHF.

J is TRBJ1-1 and V is TRBV9; D is undetermined. Looked up from germline, CDR1 is SGDLS and CDR2 is YYNGEE. CDR3 length: 14 residues. V dropped 0 bases and J dropped 6 bases, with 12 bases sitting between them. The CDR3 region has the DNA TGTGCCAGCAGCGTAGGAATACAGCACGCTGAAGCTTTCTTT. Amino acid sequence: CASSVGIQHAEAFF.

This sequence joins TRBV7-9 and TRBJ2-7; D remains unclear. CDR3 length equals 13 residues. Trimming left V 5 bases short and J 7 bases short, with 15 bases between. The germline gives CDR1 SEHNR, CDR2 FQNEAQ (reference sequence). The chain's CDR3 is CASSPALAREQYF. CDR3 nucleotides: TGTGCCAGCAGCCCGGCCCTCGCTAGAGAGCAGTACTTC.

This clone was observed a single time. The chain is built from TRBV10-2 and TRBJ2-1; 10 bases agree with TRBD2. With V trimmed by 3 bases and J by 8 bases, 4 bases remained unmatched. The length of the CDR3 is 14 residues. Germline CDR1 and CDR2: WSHSY and SAAADI. CDR3 sequence: CASSDSGRADEQFF. The CDR3, as DNA: TGCGCCAGCAGTGACAGCGGGAGGGCCGATGAGCAGTTCTTC.

The chain has TRBV7-2 and TRBJ2-5; D is possibly TRBD1 or TRBD2 (6 bases each). The CDR3 is made up of 14 amino acids. Per germline, CDR1 SGHTA and CDR2 FQGNSA. V was cut by 7 bases and J by 5 bases, with 17 bases left in between. The CDR3 is CASKTWEGGETQYF. The CDR3 DNA reads as TGTGCCAGCAAAACCTGGGAAGGGGGGGAGACCCAGTACTTC.

The chain recombines TRBV7-9 with TRBJ2-1; 8 bases are a match to TRBD1. This CDR3 is built from 16 residues. Trimming removed 2 bases from V and 3 bases from J; junction bases left unmatched: 6. The germline V gene encodes CDR1 SEHNR and CDR2 FQNEAQ (reference sequence). The CDR3 nucleotides are TGTGCCAGCAGCTTATCGGACAGGGCTCGCTACAATGAGCAGTTCTTC. Protein product: CASSLSDRARYNEQFF.

The DNA of the CDR3 is TGTGCCAGCTCACGACAGGGTGACGATGGCTACACCTTC. Translated, it gives CASSRQGDDGYTF. The chain links TRBV18 to TRBJ1-2, with 7 bases aligning to TRBD1. The CDR3 loop spans 13 amino acids. The ends lost 4 bases at V and 6 bases at J; junction bases unmatched: 5. CDR1 KGHSH and CDR2 LQKENI come from the germline V gene.

The CDR3 sequence is CASFRGRGEAKNIQYF. CDR3 sequence (DNA): TGTGCCAGCTTCAGGGGGCGAGGGGAAGCCAAAAACATTCAGTACTTC. The rearrangement uses TRBV28 and TRBJ2-4, with TRBD1 matching over 8 bases. Per the germline V gene, CDR1 is MDHEN and CDR2 is SYDVKM. The CDR3 totals 16 residues. V gave up 8 bases and J gave up 0 bases; unmatched junction bases: 9.

The chain carries TRBV5-1 and TRBJ2-5; D is possibly TRBD1 (8 bases). The V gene lost 4 bases and the J gene lost 5 bases, with 21 bases spanning the gap. CDR1 is SGHRS, CDR2 YFSETQ, per germline. The CDR3 is made up of 16 amino acids. CDR3 sequence reads: CASSRPNDRGGETQYF. Here the CDR3 DNA reads TGCGCCAGCAGCCGGCCCAACGACAGGGGAGGGGAGACCCAGTACTTC.

This clone came up once. The chain is built from TRBV7-2 and TRBJ2-7; D is unresolved. CDR3 size: 12 residues. Germline V gene sequence: CDR1 SGHTA, CDR2 FQGNSA. V was pared by 10 bases and J by 0 bases, with 10 bases between. Here the CDR3 reads CANSSTSYEQYF. In nucleotides, the CDR3 is TGTGCCAACAGTTCGACCTCCTACGAGCAGTACTTC.

About this clone itself: Germline is not matched at one junction end, which may reflect a read error. The gene calls are TRBV6-1 and TRBJ2-3, with D possibly being TRBD2 (6 bases). Per germline, CDR1 MNHNS and CDR2 SASEGT. The CDR3 sequence is 14 residues long. The CDR3 protein is CASSRGLSKDTQYF. In nucleotides, the CDR3 is TGTGCCAGCAGTCGTGGACTAAGCAAAGATACGCAGTATTTT.

The genes are TRBV9 and TRBJ2-1; D unresolved. Deletions cut 3 bases from V and 3 bases from J, with 7 bases between. Per the germline V gene, CDR1 is SGDLS and CDR2 is YYNGEE. The CDR3 loop spans 13 amino acids. CDR3 loop: CASSEADYNEQFF. As DNA, the CDR3 is TGTGCCAGCAGCGAGGCAGACTACAATGAGCAGTTCTTC.

The chain is built from TRBV4-3 and TRBJ2-6; a possible D gene is TRBD2 (6 bases). The germline gives CDR1 LGHNA, CDR2 YSLEER. V was pared by 0 bases and J by 0 bases, with 12 bases between. The CDR3 covers 18 residues. CDR3 bases: TGCGCCAGCAGCCAAGAACCCCTGACTAGCTCTGGGGCCAACGTCCTGACTTTC. It encodes CASSQEPLTSSGANVLTF.

The V gene is TRBV10-3, the J gene TRBJ2-5; the match to TRBD2 covers 7 bases. Germline V gives CDR1 ENHRY, CDR2 SYGVKD. This CDR3 is built from 16 residues. Trimming removed 9 bases from V and 2 bases from J; junction bases left unmatched: 15. The DNA for the CDR3 is TGTGCCATGTCCGCTGGGTGGCGGGGGATTCAAGAGACCCAGTACTTC. Translation: CAMSAGWRGIQETQYF.

This chain links TRBV2 with TRBJ2-5; the D is unclear. Germline-derived CDR1 and CDR2 are SNHLY and FYNNEI. The V end was cut by 3 bases, the J end by 2 bases, with 10 bases between. CDR3 length: 14 residues. The CDR3 region is CASSELGRQETQYF. The CDR3, as DNA: TGTGCCAGCAGTGAGTTAGGCAGGCAAGAGACCCAGTACTTC.

The gene calls are TRBV6-5 and TRBJ2-7; the match to TRBD1 covers 7 bases. V dropped 6 bases and J dropped 2; count of bases not matched to a gene: 4. This CDR3 has 13 amino acids. Germline V gene lookup returns CDR1 MNHEY and CDR2 SVGAGI. CDR3 coding DNA: TGTGCCAGCAGGCCGAGGGGGCCCTACGAGCAGTACTTC. Amino acid sequence: CASRPRGPYEQYF.

In its sample, this clone was seen once. The V and J genes are TRBV14 and TRBJ1-2; tentatively, D is TRBD1 (5 bases). The germline V and J ends were trimmed by 6 bases and 7 bases, with 15 bases remaining between them. Germline lookup yields CDR1 SGHDN and CDR2 FVKESK. CDR3 length: 13 residues. CDR3 sequence (DNA): TGTGCCAGCAGGGACACGGGTACAAGTGGCTACACCTTC. Encoded protein: CASRDTGTSGYTF.

This chain joins TRBV27 and TRBJ2-3, with 8 nucleotides matching TRBD1. The V segment lost 5 bases and the J segment 4 bases; nucleotides outside the gene matches: 8. CDR3 length: 15 residues. The V gene's germline CDR1 is MNHEY and CDR2 SMNVEV (reference sequence). In nucleotides, the CDR3 is TGTGCCAGCAGTCCCTGGACAGGGATTGCAGATACGCAGTATTTT. Translation: CASSPWTGIADTQYF.

This chain joins TRBV27 and TRBJ2-1; 12 bases are a match to TRBD2. Germline V gene sequence: CDR1 MNHEY, CDR2 SMNVEV (reference sequence). The CDR3 consists of 19 residues. Trimming took 1 base from V and 6 from J; bases not matched to a gene: 13. This CDR3 reads CASSLFPPSGRDPTNEQFF. CDR3 nucleotides: TGTGCCAGCAGTTTATTCCCTCCTAGCGGGAGGGACCCCACCAATGAGCAGTTCTTC.

This sequence joins TRBV18 and TRBJ2-6, with D perhaps matching TRBD2 (5 bases). The CDR3 sequence is 16 residues long. V lost 6 bases and J lost 2, with 14 bases in between. Germline-derived CDR1 and CDR2 are KGHSH and LQKENI. The CDR3 is CASSPTSGTGANVLTF. The CDR3 region has the DNA TGTGCCAGCTCGCCGACGTCCGGGACTGGGGCCAACGTCCTGACTTTC. Based on the CDR3 plus reference TRBV18 and TRBJ2-6, the full variable domain is NAGVMQNPRHLVRRRGQEARLRCSPMKGHSHVYWYRQLPEEGLKFMVYLQKENIIDESGMPKERFSAEFPKEGPSILRIQQVVRGDSAAYFCASSPTSGTGANVLTFGAGSRLTVL.

The V and J genes are TRBV7-9 and TRBJ2-1, with 9 bases fitting TRBD1. This CDR3 has 15 amino acids. The junction had 4 bases not matched to a gene; V was cut back by 3 bases and J by 4 bases. Per germline, CDR1 SEHNR and CDR2 FQNEAQ (reference sequence). The CDR3 region is CASSFRGQGYNEQFF. The CDR3 region has the DNA TGTGCCAGCAGCTTTCGGGGACAGGGTTACAATGAGCAGTTCTTC.

V is TRBV19 and J is TRBJ1-1; tentatively, D is TRBD1 (5 bases). The CDR3 totals 13 residues. Germline CDR1 reads LNHDA; CDR2 reads SQIVND (reference sequence). The germline V and J ends were trimmed by 5 bases and 3 bases, with 10 bases remaining between them. The CDR3 is CASSQGLHTEAFF. CDR3 coding DNA: TGTGCCAGTAGTCAGGGCCTTCACACTGAAGCTTTCTTT.